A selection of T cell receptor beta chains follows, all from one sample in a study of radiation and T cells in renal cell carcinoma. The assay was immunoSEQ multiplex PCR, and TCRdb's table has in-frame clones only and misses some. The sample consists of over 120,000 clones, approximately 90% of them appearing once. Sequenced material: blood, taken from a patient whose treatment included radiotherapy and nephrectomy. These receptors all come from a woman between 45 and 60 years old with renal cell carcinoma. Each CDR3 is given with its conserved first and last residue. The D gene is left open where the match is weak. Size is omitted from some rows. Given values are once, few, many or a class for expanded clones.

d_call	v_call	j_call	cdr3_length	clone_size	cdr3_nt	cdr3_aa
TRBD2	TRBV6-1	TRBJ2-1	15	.	TGTGCCAGCAGCCTCCGCGGGGTAGCGGGGAATGAGCAGTTCTTC	CASSLRGVAGNEQFF
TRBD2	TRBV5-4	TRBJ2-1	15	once	TGTGCCAGCAGCTGGGGACTAGCCGACTTTAATGAGCAGTTCTTC	CASSWGLADFNEQFF
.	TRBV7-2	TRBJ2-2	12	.	TGTGCCAGCAGCTTAGCATGGGGGGAGCTGTTTTTT	CASSLAWGELFF
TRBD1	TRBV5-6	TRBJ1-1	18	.	TGTGCCAGCAGCTTTTTTTTTCCGGGACAGGGTCAGGACACTGAAGCTTTCTTT	CASSFFFPGQGQDTEAFF
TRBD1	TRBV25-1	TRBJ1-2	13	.	TGTGCCAGTCACAGGGGGCCGAGCTATGGCTACACCTTC	CASHRGPSYGYTF
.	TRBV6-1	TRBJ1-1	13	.	TGTGCCAGCACCACCAGGATGAACACTGAAGCTTTCTTT	CASTTRMNTEAFF
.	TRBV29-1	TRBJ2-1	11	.	TGCAGCGGTAGCTCCTACAATGAGCAGTTCTTC	CSGSSYNEQFF
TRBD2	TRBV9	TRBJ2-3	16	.	TGTGCCAGCAGCGTTTCTGCGGGGGAGAGCACAGATACGCAGTATTTT	CASSVSAGESTDTQYF
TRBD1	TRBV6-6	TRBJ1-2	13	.	TGTGCCAGCAGTTCGGGACAGTACTATGGCTACACCTTC	CASSSGQYYGYTF
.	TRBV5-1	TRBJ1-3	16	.	TGCGCCAGCAGCTTGGCTGGAAGTGAGTCCGGAAACACCATATATTTT	CASSLAGSESGNTIYF
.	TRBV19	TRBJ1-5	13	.	TGTGCCAGTAGTCAGCAGGGAAATCAGCCCCAGCATTTT	CASSQQGNQPQHF
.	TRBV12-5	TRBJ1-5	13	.	TGTGCTAGTGGTTCGGCCAGGCATCAGCCCCAGCATTTT	CASGSARHQPQHF
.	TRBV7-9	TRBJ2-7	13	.	TGTGCCGGTAAGGGCCCGGGCCACTACGAGCAGTACTTC	CAGKGPGHYEQYF
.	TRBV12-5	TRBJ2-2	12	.	TGTGCTAGTGGTTTTAACACCGGGGAGCTGTTTTTT	CASGFNTGELFF
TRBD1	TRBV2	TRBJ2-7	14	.	TGTGCCAGCAGTCCTGGACAGGGTGCCTACGAGCAGTACTTC	CASSPGQGAYEQYF
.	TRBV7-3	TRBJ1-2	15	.	TGTGCCAGCAGCTTAGCCCCAGGTCTGGACTATGGCTACACCTTC	CASSLAPGLDYGYTF
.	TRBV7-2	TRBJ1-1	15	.	TGTGCCAGCAGCTTAGGGGCAGGGTGGAGAACTGAAGCTTTCTTT	CASSLGAGWRTEAFF
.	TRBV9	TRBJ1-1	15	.	TGTGCCAGCAGCCGTAGGTGGGGGGTGAACACTGAAGCTTTCTTT	CASSRRWGVNTEAFF
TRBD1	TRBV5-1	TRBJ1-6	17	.	TGCGCCAGCAGCGCCTGGACAGGGGAGGGTTGGGATTCACCCCTCCACTTT	CASSAWTGEGWDSPLHF
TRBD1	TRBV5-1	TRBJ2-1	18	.	TGCGCCAGCAGCGGGGGGGCCACGACAGGGGGCTCCTACAATGAGCAGTTCTTC	CASSGGATTGGSYNEQFF
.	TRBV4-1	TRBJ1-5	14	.	TGCGCCAGCAGCCAAGAAATGAACAATCAGCCCCAGCATTTT	CASSQEMNNQPQHF
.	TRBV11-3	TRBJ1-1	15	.	TGTGCCAGCAGCTTAGACGGCAGGATGAACACTGAAGCTTTCTTT	CASSLDGRMNTEAFF
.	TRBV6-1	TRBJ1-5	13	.	TGTGCCAGCAGTGAGAGGGGCAATCAGCCCCAGCATTTT	CASSERGNQPQHF
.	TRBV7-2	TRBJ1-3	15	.	TGTGCCAGCAGCTCGGGGCGGACCTCTGGAAACACCATATATTTT	CASSSGRTSGNTIYF
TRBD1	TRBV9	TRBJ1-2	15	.	TGTGCCAGCAGCACGGACAGGGGGGTTCGTTATGGCTACACCTTC	CASSTDRGVRYGYTF
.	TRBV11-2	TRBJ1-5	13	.	TGTGCCAGCAGCTCCCAAAGGCATCAGCCCCAGCATTTT	CASSSQRHQPQHF
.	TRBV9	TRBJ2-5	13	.	TGTGCCAGCAGCGTAGACTGGTGGGAGACCCAGTACTTC	CASSVDWWETQYF
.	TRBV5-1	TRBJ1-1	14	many	TGCGCCAGCAGCTTCCCGGCAGGGTCAGAGGTAGCTTTCTTT	CASSFPAGSEVAFF
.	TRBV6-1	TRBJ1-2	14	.	TGTGCCAGCGACAACCTAGGGAGGAACTATGGCTACACCTTC	CASDNLGRNYGYTF
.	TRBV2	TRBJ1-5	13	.	TGTGCCAGCAATCCTTATAGCAATCAGCCCCAGCATTTT	CASNPYSNQPQHF
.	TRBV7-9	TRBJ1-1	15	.	TGTGCCAGCAGCTTCTCCGACGGGCGGAACACTGAAGCTTTCTTT	CASSFSDGRNTEAFF
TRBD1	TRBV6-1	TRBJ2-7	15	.	TGTGCCAGCAGTGGAGGGACAGGGGCCGCCTACGAGCAGTACTTC	CASSGGTGAAYEQYF
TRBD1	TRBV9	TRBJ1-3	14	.	TGTGCCAGCAGCGAGAGGGACAGGGATGTCACCATATATTTT	CASSERDRDVTIYF
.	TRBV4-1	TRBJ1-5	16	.	TGCGCCAGCAGCCAAGATGCGGGGGGACCCAATCAGCCCCAGCATTTT	CASSQDAGGPNQPQHF
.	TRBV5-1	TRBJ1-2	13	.	TGCGCCAGCAGCTTGTTTACCGAATATGGCTACACCTTC	CASSLFTEYGYTF
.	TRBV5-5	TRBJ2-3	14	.	TGTGCCAGCAGCCCCGCCGTCGGGTTGGATACGCAGTATTTT	CASSPAVGLDTQYF
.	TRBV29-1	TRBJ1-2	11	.	TGCAGCGTTGAGAGGGGGTATGGCTACACCTTC	CSVERGYGYTF
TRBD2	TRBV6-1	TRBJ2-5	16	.	TGTGCCAGCAGTGGACTAGCGGGAGGGCCTTTGGAGACCCAGTACTTC	CASSGLAGGPLETQYF
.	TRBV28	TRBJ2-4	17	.	TGTGCCAGCAGTTTACCCACACGGAGGGTTGATAGGGACATTCAGTACTTC	CASSLPTRRVDRDIQYF
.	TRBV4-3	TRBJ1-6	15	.	TGCGCCAGCAGCCAAGGACGGAATGGTAATTCACCCCTCCACTTT	CASSQGRNGNSPLHF